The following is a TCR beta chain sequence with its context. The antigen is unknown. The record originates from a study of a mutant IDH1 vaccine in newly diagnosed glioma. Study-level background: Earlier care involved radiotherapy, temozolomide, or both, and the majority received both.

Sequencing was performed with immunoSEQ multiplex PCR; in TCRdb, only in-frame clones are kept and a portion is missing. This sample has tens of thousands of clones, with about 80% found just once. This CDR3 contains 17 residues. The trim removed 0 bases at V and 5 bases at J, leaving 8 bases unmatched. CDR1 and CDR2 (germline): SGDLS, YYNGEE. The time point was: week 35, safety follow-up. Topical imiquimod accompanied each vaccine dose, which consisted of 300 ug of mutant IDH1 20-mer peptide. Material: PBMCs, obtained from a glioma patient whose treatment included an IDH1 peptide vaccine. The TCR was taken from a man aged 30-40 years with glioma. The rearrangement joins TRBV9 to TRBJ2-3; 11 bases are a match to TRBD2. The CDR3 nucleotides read TGTGCCAGCAGCGTAGAGGGAACTAGCGGGAGAGGAGATACGCAGTATTTT. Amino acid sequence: CASSVEGTSGRGDTQYF.